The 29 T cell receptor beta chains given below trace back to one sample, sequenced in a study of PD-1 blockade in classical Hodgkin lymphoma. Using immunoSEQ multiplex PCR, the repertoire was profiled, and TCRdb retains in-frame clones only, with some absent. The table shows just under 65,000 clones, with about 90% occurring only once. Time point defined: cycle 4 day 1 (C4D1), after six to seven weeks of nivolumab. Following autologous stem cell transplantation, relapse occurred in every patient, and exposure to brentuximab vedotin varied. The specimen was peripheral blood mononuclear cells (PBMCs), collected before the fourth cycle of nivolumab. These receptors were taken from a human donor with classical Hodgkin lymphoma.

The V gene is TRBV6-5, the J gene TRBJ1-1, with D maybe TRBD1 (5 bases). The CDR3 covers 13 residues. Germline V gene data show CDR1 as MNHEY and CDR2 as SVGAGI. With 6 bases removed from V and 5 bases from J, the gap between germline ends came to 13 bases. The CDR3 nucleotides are TGTGCCAGCAGCGGCAGGGTGGCTACTGAAGCTTTCTTT. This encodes CASSGRVATEAFF.

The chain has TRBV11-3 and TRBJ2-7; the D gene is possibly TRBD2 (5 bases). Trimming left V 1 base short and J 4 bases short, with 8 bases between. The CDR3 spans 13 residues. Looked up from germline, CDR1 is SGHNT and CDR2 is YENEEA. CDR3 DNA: TGTGCCAGCAGCTTAGCTACTAGTTACGAGCAGTACTTC. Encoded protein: CASSLATSYEQYF.

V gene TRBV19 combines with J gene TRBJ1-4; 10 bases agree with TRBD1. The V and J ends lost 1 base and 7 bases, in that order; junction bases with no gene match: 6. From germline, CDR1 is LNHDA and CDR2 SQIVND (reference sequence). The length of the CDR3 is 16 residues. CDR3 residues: CASSIGPDRGREKLFF. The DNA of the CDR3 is TGTGCCAGTAGTATAGGCCCTGACAGGGGGCGTGAAAAACTGTTTTTT.

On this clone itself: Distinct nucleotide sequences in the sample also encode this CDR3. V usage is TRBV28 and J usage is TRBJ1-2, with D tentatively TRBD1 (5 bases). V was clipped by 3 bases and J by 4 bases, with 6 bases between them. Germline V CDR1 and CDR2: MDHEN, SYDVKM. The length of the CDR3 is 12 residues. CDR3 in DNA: TGTGCCAGCAGTTTGGACACCTATGGCTACACCTTC. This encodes CASSLDTYGYTF.

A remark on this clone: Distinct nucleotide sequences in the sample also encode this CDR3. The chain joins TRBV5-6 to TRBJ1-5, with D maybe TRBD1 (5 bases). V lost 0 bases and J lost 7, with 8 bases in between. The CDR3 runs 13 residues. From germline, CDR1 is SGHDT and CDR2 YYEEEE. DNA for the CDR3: TGTGCCAGCAGCTTGGGTTGGGGCCAGCCCCAGCATTTT. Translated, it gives CASSLGWGQPQHF.

In DNA, the CDR3 is TGTGCCAGCAGTTACGAGGGGACAGGGGGGGGTGAAGCTTTCTTT. Its translation is CASSYEGTGGGEAFF. The chain recombines TRBV6-5 with TRBJ1-1; 11 bases are a match to TRBD1. This CDR3 comprises 15 residues. Germline CDR1 MNHEY, CDR2 SVGAGI. Germline trimming cut 2 bases from V and 7 bases from J; bases unmatched to any gene: 6.

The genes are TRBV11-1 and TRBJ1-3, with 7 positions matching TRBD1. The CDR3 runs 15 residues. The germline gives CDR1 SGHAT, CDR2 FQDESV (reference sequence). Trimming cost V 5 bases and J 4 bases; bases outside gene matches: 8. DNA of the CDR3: TGTGCCAGCAGCAGAACCGGGACAGAAGGAAACACCATATATTTT. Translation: CASSRTGTEGNTIYF.

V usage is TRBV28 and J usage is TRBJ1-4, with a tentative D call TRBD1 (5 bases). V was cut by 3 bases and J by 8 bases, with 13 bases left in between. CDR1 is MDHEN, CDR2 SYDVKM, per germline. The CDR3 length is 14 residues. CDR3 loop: CASSFDRGPEKLFF. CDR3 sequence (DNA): TGTGCCAGCAGTTTCGACAGAGGCCCCGAAAAACTGTTTTTT. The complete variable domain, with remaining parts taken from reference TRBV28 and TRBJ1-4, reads DVKVTQSSRYLVKRTGEKVFLECVQDMDHENMFWYRQDPGLGLRLIYFSYDVKMKEKGDIPEGYSVSREKKERFSLILESASTNQTSMYLCASSFDRGPEKLFFGSGTQLSVL.

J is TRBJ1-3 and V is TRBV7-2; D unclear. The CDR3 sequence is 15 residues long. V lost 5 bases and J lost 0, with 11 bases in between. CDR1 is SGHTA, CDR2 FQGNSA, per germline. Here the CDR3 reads CASSLTAFSGNTIYF. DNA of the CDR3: TGTGCCAGCAGCCTTACAGCCTTCTCTGGAAACACCATATATTTT.

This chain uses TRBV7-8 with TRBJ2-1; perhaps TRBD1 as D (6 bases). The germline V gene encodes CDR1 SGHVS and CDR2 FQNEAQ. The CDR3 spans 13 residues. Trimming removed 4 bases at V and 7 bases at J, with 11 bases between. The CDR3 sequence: CASSSQGFNEQFF. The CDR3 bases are TGTGCCAGCAGCTCGCAGGGGTTTAATGAGCAGTTCTTC. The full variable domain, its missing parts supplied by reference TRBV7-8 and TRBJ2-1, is GAGVSQSPRYKVAKRGQDVALRCDPISGHVSLFWYQQALGQGPEFLTYFQNEAQLDKSGLPSDRFFAERPEGSVSTLKIQRTQQEDSAVYLCASSSQGFNEQFFGPGTRLTVL.

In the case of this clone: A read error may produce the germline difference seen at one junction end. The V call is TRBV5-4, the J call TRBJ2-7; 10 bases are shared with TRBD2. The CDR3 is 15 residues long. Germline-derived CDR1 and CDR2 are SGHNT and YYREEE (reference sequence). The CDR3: CASSLGLAGGSRLNF. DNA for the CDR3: TGTGCCAGCAGCTTGGGTTTAGCGGGGGGAAGTAGGCTCAATTTC.

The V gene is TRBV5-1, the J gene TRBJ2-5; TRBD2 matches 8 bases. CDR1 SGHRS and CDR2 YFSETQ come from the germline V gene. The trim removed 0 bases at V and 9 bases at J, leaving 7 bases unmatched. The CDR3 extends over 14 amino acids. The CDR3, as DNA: TGCGCCAGCAGCTTGGGTAGCGGGGAAGGGCCCCAGTACTTC. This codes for CASSLGSGEGPQYF.

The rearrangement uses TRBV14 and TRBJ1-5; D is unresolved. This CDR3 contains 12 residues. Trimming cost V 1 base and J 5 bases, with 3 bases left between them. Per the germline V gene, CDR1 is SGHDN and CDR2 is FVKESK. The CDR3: CASSQVDQPQHF. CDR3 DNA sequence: TGTGCCAGCAGCCAAGTGGATCAGCCCCAGCATTTT.

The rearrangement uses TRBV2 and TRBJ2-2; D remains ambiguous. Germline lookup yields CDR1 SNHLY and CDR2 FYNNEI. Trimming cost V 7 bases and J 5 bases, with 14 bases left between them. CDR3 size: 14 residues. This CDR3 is CASKMTYTTGELFF. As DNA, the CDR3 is TGTGCCAGCAAAATGACGTATACGACCGGGGAGCTGTTTTTT.

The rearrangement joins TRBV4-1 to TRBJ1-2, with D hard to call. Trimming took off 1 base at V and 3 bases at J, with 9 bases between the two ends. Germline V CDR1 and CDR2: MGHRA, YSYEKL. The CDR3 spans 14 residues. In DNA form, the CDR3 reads TGCGCCAGCAGCCAAGTACAAGGCGACTATGGCTACACCTTC. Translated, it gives CASSQVQGDYGYTF.

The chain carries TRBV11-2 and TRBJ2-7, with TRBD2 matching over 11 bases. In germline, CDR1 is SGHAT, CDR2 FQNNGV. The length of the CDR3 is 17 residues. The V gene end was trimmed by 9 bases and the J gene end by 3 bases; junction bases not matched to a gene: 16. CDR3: CASSGTSGFSSDYEQYF. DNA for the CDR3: TGTGCCAGTTCCGGGACTAGCGGCTTCTCGTCCGACTACGAGCAGTACTTC.

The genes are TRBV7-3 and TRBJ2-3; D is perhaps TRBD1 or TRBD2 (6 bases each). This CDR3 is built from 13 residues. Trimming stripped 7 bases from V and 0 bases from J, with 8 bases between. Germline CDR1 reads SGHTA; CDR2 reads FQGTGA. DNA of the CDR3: TGTGCCAGCAAAGGGGGGAGCACAGATACGCAGTATTTT. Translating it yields CASKGGSTDTQYF.

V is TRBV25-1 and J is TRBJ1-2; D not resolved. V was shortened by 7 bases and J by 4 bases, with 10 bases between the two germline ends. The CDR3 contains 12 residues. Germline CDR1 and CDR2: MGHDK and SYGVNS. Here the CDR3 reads CASTEVGYGYTF. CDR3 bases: TGTGCCAGCACGGAGGTCGGCTATGGCTACACCTTC.

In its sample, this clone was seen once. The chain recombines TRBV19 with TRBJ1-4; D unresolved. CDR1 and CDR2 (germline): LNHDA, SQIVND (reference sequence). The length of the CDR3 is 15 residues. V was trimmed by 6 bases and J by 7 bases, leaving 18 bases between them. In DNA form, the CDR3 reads TGTGCCAGTAGACCTACTTGGAGGGAAGTTGAAAAACTGTTTTTT. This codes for CASRPTWREVEKLFF.

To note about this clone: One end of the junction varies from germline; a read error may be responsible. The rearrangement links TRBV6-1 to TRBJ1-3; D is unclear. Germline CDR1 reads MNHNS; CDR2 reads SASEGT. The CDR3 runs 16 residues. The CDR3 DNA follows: TGTGCCAGCAGCGAAGCTGGACCCTTCTCTGGAAACACCATATATTTT. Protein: CASSEAGPFSGNTIYF.

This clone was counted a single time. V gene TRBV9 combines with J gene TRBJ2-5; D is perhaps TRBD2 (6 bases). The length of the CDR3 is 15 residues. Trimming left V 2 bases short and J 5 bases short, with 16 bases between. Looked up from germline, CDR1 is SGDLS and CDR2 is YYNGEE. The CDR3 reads CASSVFGTEVETQYF. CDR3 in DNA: TGTGCCAGCAGCGTTTTTGGGACTGAGGTTGAGACCCAGTACTTC.

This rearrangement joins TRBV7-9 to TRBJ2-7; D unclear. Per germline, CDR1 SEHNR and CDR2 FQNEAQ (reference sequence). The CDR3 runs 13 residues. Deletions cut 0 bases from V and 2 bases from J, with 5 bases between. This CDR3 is CASSLAEAYEQYF. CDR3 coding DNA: TGTGCCAGCAGCTTAGCGGAAGCCTACGAGCAGTACTTC.

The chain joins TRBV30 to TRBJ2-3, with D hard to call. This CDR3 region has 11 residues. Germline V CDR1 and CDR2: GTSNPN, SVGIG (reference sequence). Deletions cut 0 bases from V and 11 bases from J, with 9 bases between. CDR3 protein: CAWSVPPLQYF. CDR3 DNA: TGTGCCTGGAGTGTACCGCCTTTGCAGTATTTT.

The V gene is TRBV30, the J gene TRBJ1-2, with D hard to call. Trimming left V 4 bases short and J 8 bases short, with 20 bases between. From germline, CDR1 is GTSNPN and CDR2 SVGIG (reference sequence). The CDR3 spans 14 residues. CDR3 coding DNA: TGTGCCTGGAATCTGGAGTTTACTACTATGGGCTACACCTTC. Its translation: CAWNLEFTTMGYTF.

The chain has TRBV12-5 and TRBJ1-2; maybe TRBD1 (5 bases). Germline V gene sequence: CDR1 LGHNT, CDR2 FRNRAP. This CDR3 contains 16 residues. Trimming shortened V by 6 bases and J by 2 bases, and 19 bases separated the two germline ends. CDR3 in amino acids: CASGGFGQGQNYGYTF. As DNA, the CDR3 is TGTGCTAGTGGCGGGTTCGGGCAGGGTCAAAACTATGGCTACACCTTC.

This CDR3 is CASSEWGQNEKLFF. As DNA, the CDR3 is TGTGCCAGCAGTGAATGGGGGCAGAATGAAAAACTGTTTTTT. This chain uses TRBV25-1 with TRBJ1-4; maybe TRBD1 (6 bases). V dropped 1 base and J dropped 5 bases, with 8 bases sitting between them. The length of the CDR3 is 14 residues. The V gene's germline CDR1 is MGHDK and CDR2 SYGVNS.

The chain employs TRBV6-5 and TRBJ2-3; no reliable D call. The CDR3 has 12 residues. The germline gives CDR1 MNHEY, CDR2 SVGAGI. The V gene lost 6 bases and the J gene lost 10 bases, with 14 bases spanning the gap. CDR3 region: CASSPLGGPQYF. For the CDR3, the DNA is TGTGCCAGCAGCCCCCTTGGCGGCCCGCAGTATTTT.

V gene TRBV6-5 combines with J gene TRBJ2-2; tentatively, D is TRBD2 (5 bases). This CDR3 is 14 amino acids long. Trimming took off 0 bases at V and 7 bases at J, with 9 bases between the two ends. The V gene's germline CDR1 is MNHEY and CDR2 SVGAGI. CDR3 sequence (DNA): TGTGCCAGCAGTTACTCGACCCGGGGCGGGGAGCTGTTTTTT. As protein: CASSYSTRGGELFF.

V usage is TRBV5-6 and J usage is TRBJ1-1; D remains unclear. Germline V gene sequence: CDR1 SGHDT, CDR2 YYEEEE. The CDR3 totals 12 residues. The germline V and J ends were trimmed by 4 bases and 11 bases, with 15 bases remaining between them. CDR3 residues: CASSRADEPAFF. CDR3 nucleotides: TGTGCCAGCAGCAGAGCTGACGAGCCGGCTTTCTTT.